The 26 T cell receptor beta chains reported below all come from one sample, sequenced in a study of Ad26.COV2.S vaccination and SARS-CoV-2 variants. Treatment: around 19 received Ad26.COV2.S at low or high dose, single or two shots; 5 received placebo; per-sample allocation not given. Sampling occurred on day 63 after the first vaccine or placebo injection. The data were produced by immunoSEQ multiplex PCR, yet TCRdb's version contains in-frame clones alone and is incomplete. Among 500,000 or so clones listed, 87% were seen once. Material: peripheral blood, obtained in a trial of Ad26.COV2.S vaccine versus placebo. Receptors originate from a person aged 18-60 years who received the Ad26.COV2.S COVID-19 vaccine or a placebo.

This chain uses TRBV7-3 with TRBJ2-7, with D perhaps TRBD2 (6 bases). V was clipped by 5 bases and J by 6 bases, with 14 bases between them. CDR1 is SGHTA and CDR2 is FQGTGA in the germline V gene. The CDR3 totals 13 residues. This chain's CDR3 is CASSPDPGSEQYF. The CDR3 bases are TGTGCCAGCAGCCCCGACCCCGGGAGCGAGCAGTACTTC.

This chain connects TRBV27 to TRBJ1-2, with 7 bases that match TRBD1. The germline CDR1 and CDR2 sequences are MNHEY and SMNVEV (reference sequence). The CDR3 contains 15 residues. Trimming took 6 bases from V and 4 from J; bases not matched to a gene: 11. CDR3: CASRSSGGLSYGYTF. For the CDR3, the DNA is TGTGCCAGCAGGTCGTCAGGGGGGCTTTCCTATGGCTACACCTTC.

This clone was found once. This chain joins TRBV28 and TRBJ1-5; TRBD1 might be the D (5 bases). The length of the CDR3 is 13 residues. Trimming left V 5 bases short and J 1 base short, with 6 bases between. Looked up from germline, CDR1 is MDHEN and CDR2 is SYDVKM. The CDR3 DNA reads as TGTGCCAGCAGTGCAGGGAGCAATCAGCCCCAGCATTTT. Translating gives CASSAGSNQPQHF.

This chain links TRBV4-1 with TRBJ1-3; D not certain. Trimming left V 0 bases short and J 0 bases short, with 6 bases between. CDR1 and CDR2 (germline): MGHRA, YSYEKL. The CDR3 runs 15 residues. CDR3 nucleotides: TGCGCCAGCAGCCAAGATCGGGGCTCTGGAAACACCATATATTTT. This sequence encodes CASSQDRGSGNTIYF.

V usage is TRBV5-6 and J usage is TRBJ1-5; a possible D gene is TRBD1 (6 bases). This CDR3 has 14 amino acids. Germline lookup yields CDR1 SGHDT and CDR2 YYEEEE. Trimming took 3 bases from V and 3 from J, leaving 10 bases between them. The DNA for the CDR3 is TGTGCCAGCAGCTCCGGGACAATCAATCAGCCCCAGCATTTT. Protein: CASSSGTINQPQHF.

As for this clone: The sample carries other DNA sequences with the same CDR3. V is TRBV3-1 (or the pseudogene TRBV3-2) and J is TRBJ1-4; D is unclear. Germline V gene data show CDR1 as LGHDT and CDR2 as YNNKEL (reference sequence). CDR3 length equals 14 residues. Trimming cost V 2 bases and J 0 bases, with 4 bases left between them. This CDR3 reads CASSQRTTNEKLFF. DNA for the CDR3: TGTGCCAGCAGCCAAAGGACAACTAATGAAAAACTGTTTTTT.

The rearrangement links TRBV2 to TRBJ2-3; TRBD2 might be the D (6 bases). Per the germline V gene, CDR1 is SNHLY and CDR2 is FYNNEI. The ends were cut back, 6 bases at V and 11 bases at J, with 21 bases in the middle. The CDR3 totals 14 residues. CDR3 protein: CASRGAGLRSGQYF. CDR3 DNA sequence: TGTGCCAGCAGGGGCGCGGGACTTCGCTCGGGGCAGTATTTT.

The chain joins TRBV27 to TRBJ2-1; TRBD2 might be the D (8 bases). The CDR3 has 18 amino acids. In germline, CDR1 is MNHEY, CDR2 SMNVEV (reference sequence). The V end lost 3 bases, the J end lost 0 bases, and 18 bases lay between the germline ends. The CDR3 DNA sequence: TGTGCCAGCAGTTTTTTGGGACTAGGGGACAGCTCCTACAATGAGCAGTTCTTC. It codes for CASSFLGLGDSSYNEQFF.

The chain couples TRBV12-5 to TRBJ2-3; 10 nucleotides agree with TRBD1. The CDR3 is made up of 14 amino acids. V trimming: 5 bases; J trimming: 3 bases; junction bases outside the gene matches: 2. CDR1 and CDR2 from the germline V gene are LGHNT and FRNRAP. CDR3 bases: TGTGCTAGTGGTACGGGACAGGGGACAGATACGCAGTATTTT. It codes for CASGTGQGTDTQYF.

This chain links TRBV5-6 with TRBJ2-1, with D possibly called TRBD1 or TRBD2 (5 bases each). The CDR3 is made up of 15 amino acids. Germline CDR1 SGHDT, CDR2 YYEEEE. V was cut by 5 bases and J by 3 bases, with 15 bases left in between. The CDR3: CASSLPGPSYNEQFF. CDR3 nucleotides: TGTGCCAGCAGTTTACCGGGACCGAGCTACAATGAGCAGTTCTTC.

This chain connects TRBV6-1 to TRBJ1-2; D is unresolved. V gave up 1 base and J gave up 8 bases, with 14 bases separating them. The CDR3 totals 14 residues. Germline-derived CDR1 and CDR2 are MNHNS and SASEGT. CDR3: CASSEGVGPAGYTF. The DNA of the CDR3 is TGTGCCAGCAGTGAAGGGGTAGGGCCGGCAGGCTACACCTTC.

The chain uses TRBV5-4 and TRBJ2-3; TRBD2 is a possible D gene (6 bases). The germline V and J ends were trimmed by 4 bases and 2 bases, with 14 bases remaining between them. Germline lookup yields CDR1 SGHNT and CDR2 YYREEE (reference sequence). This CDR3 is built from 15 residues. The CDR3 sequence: CASSPTAGPTDTQYF. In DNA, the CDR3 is TGTGCCAGCAGCCCGACCGCGGGACCCACAGATACGCAGTATTTT.

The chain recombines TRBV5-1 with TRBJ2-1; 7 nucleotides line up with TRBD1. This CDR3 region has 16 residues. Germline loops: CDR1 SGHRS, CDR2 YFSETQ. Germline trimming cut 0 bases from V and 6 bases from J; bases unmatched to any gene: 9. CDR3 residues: CASSLGLRGLFNEQFF. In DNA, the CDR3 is TGCGCCAGCAGCTTGGGGTTGAGGGGGCTTTTCAATGAGCAGTTCTTC.

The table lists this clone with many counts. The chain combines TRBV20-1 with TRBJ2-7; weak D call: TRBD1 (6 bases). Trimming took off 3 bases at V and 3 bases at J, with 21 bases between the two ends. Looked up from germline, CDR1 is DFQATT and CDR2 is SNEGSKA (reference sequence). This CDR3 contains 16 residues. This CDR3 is CSASYQTGPRRYEQYF. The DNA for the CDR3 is TGCAGTGCTAGTTACCAAACAGGGCCCCGGCGCTACGAGCAGTACTTC.

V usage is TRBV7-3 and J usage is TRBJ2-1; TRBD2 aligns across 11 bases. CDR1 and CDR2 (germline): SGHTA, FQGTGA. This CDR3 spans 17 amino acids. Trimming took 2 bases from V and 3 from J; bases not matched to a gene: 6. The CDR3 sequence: CASSLFVGTSGYNEQFF. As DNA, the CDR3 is TGTGCCAGCAGCTTATTTGTCGGGACTAGCGGCTACAATGAGCAGTTCTTC.

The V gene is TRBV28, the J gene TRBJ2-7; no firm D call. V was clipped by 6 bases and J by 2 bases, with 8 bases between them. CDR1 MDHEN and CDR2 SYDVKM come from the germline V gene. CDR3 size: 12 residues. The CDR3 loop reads CASSDPPYEQYF. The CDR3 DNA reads TGTGCCAGCAGCGATCCCCCCTACGAGCAGTACTTC. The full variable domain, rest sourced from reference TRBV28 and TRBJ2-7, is DVKVTQSSRYLVKRTGEKVFLECVQDMDHENMFWYRQDPGLGLRLIYFSYDVKMKEKGDIPEGYSVSREKKERFSLILESASTNQTSMYLCASSDPPYEQYFGPGTRLTVT.

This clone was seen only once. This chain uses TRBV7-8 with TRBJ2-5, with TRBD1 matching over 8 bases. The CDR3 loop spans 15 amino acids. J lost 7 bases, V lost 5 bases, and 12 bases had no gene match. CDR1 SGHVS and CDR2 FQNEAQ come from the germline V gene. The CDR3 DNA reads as TGTGCCAGCAGCACCCGGGACAGGCCCGATCCGACCCAGTACTTC. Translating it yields CASSTRDRPDPTQYF.

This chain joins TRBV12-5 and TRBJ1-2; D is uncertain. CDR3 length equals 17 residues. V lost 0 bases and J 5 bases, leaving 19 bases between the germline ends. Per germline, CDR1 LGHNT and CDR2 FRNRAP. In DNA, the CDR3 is TGTGCTAGTGGTTTGGTTCGAGGCGGGAAGGTCGAATATGGCTACACCTTC. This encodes CASGLVRGGKVEYGYTF.

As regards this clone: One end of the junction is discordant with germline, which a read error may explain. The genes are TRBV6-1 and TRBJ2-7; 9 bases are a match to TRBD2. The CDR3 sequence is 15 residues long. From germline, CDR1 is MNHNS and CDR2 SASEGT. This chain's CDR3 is CASSQAGGAHYEQYF. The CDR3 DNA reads TGTGCCAGCAGTCAAGCGGGAGGAGCCCACTACGAGCAGTACTTC.

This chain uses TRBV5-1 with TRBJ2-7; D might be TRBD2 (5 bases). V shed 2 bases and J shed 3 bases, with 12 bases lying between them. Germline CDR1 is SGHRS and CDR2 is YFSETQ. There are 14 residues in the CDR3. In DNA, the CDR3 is TGCGCCAGCAGCTTCGGGGTTGGGATCTACGAGCAGTACTTC. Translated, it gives CASSFGVGIYEQYF.

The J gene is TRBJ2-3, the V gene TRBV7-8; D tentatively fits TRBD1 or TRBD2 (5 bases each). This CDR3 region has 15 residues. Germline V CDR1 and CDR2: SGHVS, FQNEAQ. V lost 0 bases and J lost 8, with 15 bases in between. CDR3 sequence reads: CASSLAGTASPTQYF. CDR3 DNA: TGTGCCAGCAGCTTAGCGGGGACGGCTTCACCTACGCAGTATTTT.

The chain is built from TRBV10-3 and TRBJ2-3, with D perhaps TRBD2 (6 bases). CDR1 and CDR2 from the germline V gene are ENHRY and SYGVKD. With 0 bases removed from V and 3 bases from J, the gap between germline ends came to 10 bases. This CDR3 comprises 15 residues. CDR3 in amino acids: CAISESPGVTDTQYF. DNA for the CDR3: TGTGCCATCAGTGAGTCGCCGGGAGTAACAGATACGCAGTATTTT.

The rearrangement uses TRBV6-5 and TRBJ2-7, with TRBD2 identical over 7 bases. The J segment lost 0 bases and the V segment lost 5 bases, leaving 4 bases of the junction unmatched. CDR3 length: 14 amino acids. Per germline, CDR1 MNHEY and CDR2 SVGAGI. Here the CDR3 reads CASSLSGPSYEQYF. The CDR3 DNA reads TGTGCCAGCAGTCTTAGCGGGCCCTCCTACGAGCAGTACTTC.

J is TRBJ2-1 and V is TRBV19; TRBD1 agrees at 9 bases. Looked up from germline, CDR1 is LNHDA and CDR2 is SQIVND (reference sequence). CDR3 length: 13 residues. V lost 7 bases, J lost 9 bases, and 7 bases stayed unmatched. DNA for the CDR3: TGTGCCAGTACCTACGACAGGGGGAGTGAGCAGTTCTTC. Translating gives CASTYDRGSEQFF. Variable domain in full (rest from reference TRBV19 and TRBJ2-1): DGGITQSPKYLFRKEGQNVTLSCEQNLNHDAMYWYRQDPGQGLRLIYYSQIVNDFQKGDIAEGYSVSREKKESFPLTVTSAQKNPTAFYLCASTYDRGSEQFFGPGTRLTVL.

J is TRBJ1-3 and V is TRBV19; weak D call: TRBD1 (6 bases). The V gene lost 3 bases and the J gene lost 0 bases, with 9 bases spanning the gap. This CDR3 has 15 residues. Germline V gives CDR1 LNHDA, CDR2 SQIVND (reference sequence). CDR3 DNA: TGTGCCAGTAGTATTGGGGGCAGCTCTGGAAACACCATATATTTT. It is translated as CASSIGGSSGNTIYF.

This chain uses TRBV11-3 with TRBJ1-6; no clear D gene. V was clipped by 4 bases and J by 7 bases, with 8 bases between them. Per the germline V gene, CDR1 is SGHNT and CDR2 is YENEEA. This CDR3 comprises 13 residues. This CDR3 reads CASSSGQNSPLHF. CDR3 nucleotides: TGTGCCAGCAGCTCCGGGCAGAATTCACCCCTCCACTTT.